This TCR beta chain originates from a study of human T cells and chemical hapten exposure. At the level of the study: 2% DPC was applied to 2 cm by 2 cm of upper inner arm skin for sensitization. General study findings and limits: Those TCRs sitting above 1 in 1000 frequency stayed the same with DPC sensitization.

This CDR3 is built from 15 residues. The germline V gene has CDR1 MNHEY and CDR2 SMNVEV (reference sequence). V lost 4 bases to trimming and J lost 6 bases, with 16 bases between them. TCRdb reprocessed the RACE reads with MiXCR, giving one entry per CDR3 protein. Counted here are more than 150,000 distinct CDR3 sequences, approximately 15% occurring once; the ten biggest clones make up around 1.7%. The time point was: patch test 1, 2 weeks after DPC sensitization. The treatment: therapeutic diphenylcyclopropenone sensitization with weekly scalp DPC. Each patch-test visit's blood sample preceded patch application. This clonotype has more than one count but fewer than ten. Its specificity is unknown.

The V gene is TRBV27, the J gene TRBJ2-1, with D tentatively TRBD1 or TRBD2 (5 bases each). Sequences were derived from whole blood, sampled in connection with sensitization to the hapten diphenylcyclopropenone (DPC). This TCR was recovered from a woman in her 30s with alopecia areata. Some clones in this sample may be carry-over from other donors' samples. The CDR3 is CASSSLGGRANEQFF. The DNA of the CDR3 is TGTGCCAGCAGTTCTCTTGGGGGACGCGCCAATGAGCAGTTCTTC.